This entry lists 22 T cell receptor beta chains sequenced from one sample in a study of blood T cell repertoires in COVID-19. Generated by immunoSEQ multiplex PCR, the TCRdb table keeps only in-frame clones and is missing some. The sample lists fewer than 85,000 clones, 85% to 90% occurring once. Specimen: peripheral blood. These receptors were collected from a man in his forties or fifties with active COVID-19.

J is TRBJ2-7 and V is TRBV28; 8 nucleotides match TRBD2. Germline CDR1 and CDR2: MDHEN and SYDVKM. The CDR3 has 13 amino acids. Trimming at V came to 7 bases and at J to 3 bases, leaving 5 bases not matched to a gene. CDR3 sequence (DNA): TGTGCCAGCAACCGGGGGGGGAACTACGAGCAGTACTTC. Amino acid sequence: CASNRGGNYEQYF.

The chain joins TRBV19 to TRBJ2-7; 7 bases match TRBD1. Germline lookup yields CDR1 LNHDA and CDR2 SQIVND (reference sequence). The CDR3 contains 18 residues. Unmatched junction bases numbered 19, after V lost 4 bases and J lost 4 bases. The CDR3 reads CASSRGPRTGTFTYEQYF. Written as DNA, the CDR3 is TGTGCCAGTAGTAGAGGCCCCCGGACAGGTACTTTTACGTACGAGCAGTACTTC. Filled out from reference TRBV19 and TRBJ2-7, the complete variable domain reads DGGITQSPKYLFRKEGQNVTLSCEQNLNHDAMYWYRQDPGQGLRLIYYSQIVNDFQKGDIAEGYSVSREKKESFPLTVTSAQKNPTAFYLCASSRGPRTGTFTYEQYFGPGTRLTVT.

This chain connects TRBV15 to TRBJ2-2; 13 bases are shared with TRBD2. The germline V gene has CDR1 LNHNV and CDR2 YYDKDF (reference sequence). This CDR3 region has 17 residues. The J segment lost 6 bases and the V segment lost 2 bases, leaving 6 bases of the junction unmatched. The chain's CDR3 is CATSRTGLAGEAGELFF. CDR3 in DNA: TGTGCCACCAGCAGAACTGGACTAGCGGGAGAGGCCGGGGAGCTGTTTTTT.

The CDR3 DNA reads as TGTGCCAGCAGTTTGGAGGGCTCCTACGAGCAGTACTTC. Its protein product is CASSLEGSYEQYF. The chain joins TRBV27 to TRBJ2-7; TRBD2 might be the D (6 bases). Germline V gene sequence: CDR1 MNHEY, CDR2 SMNVEV (reference sequence). This CDR3 region has 13 residues. V lost 3 bases and J lost 0, with 6 bases in between.

The CDR3 here is CASSYDRPYGYTF. Written as DNA, the CDR3 is TGTGCCAGCAGCTATGACAGACCCTATGGCTACACCTTC. The V call is TRBV5-4, the J call TRBJ1-2, with D perhaps matching TRBD1 (5 bases). CDR1 SGHNT and CDR2 YYREEE come from the germline V gene (reference sequence). The germline V and J ends were trimmed by 3 bases and 4 bases, with 10 bases remaining between them. The CDR3 is 13 residues long.

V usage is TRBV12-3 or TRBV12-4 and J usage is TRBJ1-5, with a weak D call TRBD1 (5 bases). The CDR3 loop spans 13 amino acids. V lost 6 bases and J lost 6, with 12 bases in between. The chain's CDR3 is CASRWDYTQPQHF. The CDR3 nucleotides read TGTGCCAGCAGATGGGACTATACTCAGCCCCAGCATTTT.

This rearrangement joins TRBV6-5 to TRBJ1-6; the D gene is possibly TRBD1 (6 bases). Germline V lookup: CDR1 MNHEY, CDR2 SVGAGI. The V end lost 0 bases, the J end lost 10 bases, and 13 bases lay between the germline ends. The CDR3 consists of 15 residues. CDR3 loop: CASSYSGTTGSPLHF. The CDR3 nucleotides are TGTGCCAGCAGTTACTCAGGGACAACAGGGTCACCCCTCCACTTT.

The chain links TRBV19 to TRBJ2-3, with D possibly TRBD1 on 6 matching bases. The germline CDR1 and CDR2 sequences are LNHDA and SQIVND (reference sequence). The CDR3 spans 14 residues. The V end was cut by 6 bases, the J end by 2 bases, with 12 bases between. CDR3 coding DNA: TGTGCCAGTAGAACAGGGCCGAACACAGATACGCAGTATTTT. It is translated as CASRTGPNTDTQYF.

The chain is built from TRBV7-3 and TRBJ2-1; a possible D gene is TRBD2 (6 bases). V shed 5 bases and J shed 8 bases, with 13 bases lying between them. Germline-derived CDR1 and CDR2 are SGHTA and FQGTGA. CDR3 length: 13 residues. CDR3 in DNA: TGTGCCAGCAGCCCCCGGGGGAGTCATGAGCAGTTCTTC. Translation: CASSPRGSHEQFF.

The CDR3 DNA sequence: TGTGCCAGCAGTTATGGACGGGGGTATGGCTACACCTTC. It yields the protein CASSYGRGYGYTF. V is TRBV27 and J is TRBJ1-2; D is possibly TRBD1 (5 bases). The ends were cut back, 4 bases at V and 5 bases at J, with 11 bases in the middle. CDR1 is MNHEY, CDR2 SMNVEV, per germline (reference sequence). The CDR3 totals 13 residues.

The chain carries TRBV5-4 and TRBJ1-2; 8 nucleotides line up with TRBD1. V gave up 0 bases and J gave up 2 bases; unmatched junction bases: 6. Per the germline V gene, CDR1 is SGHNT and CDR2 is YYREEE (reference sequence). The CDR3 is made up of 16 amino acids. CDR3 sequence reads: CASSLAARTGNYGYTF. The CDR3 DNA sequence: TGTGCCAGCAGCTTGGCCGCCCGGACAGGGAACTATGGCTACACCTTC. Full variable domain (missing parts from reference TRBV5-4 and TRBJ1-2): ETGVTQSPTHLIKTRGQQVTLRCSSQSGHNTVSWYQQALGQGPQFIFQYYREEENGRGNFPPRFSGLQFPNYSSELNVNALELDDSALYLCASSLAARTGNYGYTFGSGTRLTVV.

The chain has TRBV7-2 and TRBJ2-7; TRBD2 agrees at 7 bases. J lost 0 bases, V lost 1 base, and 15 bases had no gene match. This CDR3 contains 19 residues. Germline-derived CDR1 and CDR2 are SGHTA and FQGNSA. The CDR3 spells CASSLGLPLGGWNSYEQYF. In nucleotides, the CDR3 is TGTGCCAGCAGCTTAGGCCTCCCCCTGGGGGGGTGGAACTCCTACGAGCAGTACTTC.

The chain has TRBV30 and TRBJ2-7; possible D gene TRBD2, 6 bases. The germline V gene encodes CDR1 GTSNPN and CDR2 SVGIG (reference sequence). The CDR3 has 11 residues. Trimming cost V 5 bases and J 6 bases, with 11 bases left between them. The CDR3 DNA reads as TGTGCCTGGGGGGAGGCCCTCGAGCAGTACTTC. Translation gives CAWGEALEQYF.

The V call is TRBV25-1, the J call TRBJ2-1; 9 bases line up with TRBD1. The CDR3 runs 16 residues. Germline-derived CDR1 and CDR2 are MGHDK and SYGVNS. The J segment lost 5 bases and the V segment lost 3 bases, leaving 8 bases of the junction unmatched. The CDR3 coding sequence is TGTGCCAGCAGTGATATCGGGACAGGGACCGACAATGAGCAGTTCTTC. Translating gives CASSDIGTGTDNEQFF.

Here the CDR3 DNA reads TGTGCCAGCAGCTTAGGAGCGAATGAGCAGTTCTTC. Its translation: CASSLGANEQFF. V is TRBV7-9 and J is TRBJ2-1, with D unclear. Per germline, CDR1 SEHNR and CDR2 FQNEAQ (reference sequence). The CDR3 loop spans 12 amino acids. V was shortened by 1 base and J by 7 bases, with 5 bases between the two germline ends.

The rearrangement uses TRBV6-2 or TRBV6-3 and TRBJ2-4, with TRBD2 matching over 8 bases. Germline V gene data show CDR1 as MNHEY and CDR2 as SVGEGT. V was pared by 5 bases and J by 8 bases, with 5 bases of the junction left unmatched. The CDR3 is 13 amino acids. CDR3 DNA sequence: TGTGCCAGCAGTCCGACTAGCGTGGACATTCAGTACTTC. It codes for CASSPTSVDIQYF.

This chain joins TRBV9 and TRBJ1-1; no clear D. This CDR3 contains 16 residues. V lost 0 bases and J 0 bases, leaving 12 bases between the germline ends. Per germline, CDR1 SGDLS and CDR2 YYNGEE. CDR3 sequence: CASSVDPSGMNTEAFF. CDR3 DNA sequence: TGTGCCAGCAGCGTAGATCCCTCAGGAATGAACACTGAAGCTTTCTTT.

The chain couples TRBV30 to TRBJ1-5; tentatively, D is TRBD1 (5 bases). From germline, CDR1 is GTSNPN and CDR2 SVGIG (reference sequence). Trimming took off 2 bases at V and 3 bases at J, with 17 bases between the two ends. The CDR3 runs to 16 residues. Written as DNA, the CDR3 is TGTGCCTGGAGTCCCTCTCGACCGACAGTCAATCAGCCCCAGCATTTT. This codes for CAWSPSRPTVNQPQHF.

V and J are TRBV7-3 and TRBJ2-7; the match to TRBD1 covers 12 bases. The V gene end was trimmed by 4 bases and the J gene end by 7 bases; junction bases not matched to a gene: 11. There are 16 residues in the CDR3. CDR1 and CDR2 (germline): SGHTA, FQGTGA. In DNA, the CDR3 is TGTGCCAGCAGCTCGAATCCGGGACAGGGGGCAAGGGAGCAGTACTTC. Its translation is CASSSNPGQGAREQYF.

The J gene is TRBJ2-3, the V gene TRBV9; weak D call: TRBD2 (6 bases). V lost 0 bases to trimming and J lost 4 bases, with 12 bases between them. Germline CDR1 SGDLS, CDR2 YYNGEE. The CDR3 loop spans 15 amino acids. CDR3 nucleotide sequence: TGTGCCAGCAGCGTAGAGGAGGGGAGAGCAGATACGCAGTATTTT. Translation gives CASSVEEGRADTQYF.

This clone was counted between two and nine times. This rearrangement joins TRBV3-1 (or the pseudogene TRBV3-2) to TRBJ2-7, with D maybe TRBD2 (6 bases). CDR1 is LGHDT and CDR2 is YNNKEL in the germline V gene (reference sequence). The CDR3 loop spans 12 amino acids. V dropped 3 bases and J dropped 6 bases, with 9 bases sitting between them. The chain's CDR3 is CASSHGGTEQYF. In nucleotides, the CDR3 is TGTGCCAGCAGCCACGGCGGGACCGAGCAGTACTTC.

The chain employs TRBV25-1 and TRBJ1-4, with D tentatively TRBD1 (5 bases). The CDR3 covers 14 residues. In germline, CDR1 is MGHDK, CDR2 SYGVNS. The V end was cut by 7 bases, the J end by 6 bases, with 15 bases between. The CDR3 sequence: CASTDGQGDEKLFF. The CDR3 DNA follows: TGTGCCAGCACTGACGGTCAGGGTGATGAAAAACTGTTTTTT.